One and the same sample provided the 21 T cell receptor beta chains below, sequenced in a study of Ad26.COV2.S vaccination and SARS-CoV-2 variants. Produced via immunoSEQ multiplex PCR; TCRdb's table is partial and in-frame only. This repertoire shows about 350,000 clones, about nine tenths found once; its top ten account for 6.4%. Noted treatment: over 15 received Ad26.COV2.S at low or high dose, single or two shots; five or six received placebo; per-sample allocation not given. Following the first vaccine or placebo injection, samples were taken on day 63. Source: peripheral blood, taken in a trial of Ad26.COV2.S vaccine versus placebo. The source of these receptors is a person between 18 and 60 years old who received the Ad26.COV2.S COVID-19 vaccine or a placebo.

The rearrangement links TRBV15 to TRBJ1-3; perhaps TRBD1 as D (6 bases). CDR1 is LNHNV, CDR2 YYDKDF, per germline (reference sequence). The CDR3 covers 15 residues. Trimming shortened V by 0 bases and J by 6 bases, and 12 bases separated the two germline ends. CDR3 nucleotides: TGTGCCACCAGCAGAGACAGGGGCGGAATAAACACCATATATTTT. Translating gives CATSRDRGGINTIYF.

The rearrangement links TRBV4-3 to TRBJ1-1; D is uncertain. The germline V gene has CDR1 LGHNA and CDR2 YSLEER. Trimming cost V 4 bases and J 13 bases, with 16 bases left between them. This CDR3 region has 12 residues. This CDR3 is CASSLHGSTIFF. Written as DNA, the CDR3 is TGCGCCAGCAGCCTACACGGGTCCACCATTTTCTTT.

In nucleotides, the CDR3 is TGTGCCAGCAGCGGGACTGATACTTCGGGCTACACCTTC. Encoded protein: CASSGTDTSGYTF. The chain combines TRBV3-1 (or the pseudogene TRBV3-2) with TRBJ1-2; possible D gene TRBD1, 5 bases. In germline, CDR1 is LGHDT, CDR2 YNNKEL (reference sequence). V gave up 5 bases and J gave up 8 bases, with 15 bases separating them. The CDR3 is made up of 13 amino acids.

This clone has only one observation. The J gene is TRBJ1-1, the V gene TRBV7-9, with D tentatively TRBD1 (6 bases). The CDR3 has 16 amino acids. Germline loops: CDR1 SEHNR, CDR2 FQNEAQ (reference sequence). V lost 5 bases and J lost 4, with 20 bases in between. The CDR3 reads CASSPRGFQRGTEAFF. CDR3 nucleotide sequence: TGTGCCAGCAGCCCTAGGGGGTTCCAAAGGGGCACTGAAGCTTTCTTT.

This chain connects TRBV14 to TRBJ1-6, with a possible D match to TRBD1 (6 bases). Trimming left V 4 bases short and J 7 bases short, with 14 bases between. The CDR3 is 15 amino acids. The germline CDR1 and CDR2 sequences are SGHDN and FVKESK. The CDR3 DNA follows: TGTGCCAGCAGCCTACAGGGTAAGGGGAATTCACCCCTCCACTTT. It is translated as CASSLQGKGNSPLHF.

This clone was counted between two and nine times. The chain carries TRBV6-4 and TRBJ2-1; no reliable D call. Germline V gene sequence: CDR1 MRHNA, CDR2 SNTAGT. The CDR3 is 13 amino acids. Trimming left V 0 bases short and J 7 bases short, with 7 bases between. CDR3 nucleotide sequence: TGTGCCAGCAGTGACTCAGAACGGAATGAGCAGTTCTTC. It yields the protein CASSDSERNEQFF.

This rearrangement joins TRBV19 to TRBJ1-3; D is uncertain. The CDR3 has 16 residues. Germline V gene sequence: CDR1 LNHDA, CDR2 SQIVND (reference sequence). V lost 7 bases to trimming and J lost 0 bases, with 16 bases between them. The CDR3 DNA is TGTGCCAGTACCCTAATGGGCATCGGCTCTGGAAACACCATATATTTT. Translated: CASTLMGIGSGNTIYF.

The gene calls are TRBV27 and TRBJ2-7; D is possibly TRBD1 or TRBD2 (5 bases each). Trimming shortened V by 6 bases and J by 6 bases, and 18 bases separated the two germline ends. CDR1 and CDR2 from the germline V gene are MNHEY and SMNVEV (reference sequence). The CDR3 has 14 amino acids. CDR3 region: CASRYGVGGSEQYF. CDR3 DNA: TGTGCCAGCAGGTATGGGGTTGGGGGATCCGAGCAGTACTTC.

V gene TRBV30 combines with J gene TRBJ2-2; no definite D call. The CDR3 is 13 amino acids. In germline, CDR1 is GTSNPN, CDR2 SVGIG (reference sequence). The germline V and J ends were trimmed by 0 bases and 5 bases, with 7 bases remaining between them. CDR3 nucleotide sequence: TGTGCCTGGAGTGTATTCGAGACCGGGGAGCTGTTTTTT. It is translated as CAWSVFETGELFF.

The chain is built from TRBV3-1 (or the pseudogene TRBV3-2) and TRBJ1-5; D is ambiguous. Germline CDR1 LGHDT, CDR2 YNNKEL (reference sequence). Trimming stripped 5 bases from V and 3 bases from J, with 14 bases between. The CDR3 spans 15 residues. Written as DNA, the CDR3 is TGTGCCAGCAGCTCCCGCGGGCAGTTCAATCAGCCCCAGCATTTT. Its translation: CASSSRGQFNQPQHF.

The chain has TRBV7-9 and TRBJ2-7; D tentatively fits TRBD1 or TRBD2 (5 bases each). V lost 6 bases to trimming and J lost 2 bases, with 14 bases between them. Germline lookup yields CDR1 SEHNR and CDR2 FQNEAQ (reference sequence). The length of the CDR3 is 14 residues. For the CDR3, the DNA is TGTGCCAGCAGGCCCGGGACGGTACCCTACGAGCAGTACTTC. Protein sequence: CASRPGTVPYEQYF.

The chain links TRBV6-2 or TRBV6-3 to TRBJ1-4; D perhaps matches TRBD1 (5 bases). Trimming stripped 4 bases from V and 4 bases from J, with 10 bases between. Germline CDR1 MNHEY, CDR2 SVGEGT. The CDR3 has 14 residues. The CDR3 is CASSSGTLNEKLFF. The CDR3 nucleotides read TGTGCCAGCAGTTCCGGGACCCTTAATGAAAAACTGTTTTTT.

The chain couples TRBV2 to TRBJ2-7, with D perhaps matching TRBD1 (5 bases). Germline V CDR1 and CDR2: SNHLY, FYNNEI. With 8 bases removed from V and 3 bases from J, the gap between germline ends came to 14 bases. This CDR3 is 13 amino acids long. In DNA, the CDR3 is TGTGCCAGCTCCTACAGGTTGTACTACGAGCAGTACTTC. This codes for CASSYRLYYEQYF.

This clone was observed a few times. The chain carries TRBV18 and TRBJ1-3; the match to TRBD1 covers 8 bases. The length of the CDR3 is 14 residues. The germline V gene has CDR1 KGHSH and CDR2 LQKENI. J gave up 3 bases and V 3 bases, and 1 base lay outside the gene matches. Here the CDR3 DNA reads TGTGCCAGCTCACCGACAGGGGATGGAAACACCATATATTTT. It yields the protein CASSPTGDGNTIYF.

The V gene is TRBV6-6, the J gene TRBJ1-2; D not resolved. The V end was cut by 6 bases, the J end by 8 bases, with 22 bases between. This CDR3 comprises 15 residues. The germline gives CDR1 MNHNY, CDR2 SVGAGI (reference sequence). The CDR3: CASSETHNSGEGYTF. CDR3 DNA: TGTGCCAGCAGCGAAACCCACAACTCTGGCGAAGGCTACACCTTC.

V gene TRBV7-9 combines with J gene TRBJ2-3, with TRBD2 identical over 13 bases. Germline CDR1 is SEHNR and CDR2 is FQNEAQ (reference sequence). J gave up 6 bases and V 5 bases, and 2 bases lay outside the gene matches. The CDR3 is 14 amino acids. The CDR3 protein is CASSRLAGGDTQYF. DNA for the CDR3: TGTGCCAGCAGCAGACTAGCGGGGGGTGATACGCAGTATTTT.

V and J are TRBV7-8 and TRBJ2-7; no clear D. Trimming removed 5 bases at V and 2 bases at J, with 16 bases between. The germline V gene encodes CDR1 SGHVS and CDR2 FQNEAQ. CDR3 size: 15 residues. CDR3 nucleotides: TGTGCCAGCAGCCCCGTGGCGGCGACACCCTACGAGCAGTACTTC. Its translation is CASSPVAATPYEQYF.

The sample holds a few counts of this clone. The CDR3, as DNA: TGCGCCAGCAGCCCTGAGGGAAGGCTCAGGCCGGGGGCTAACTATGGCTACACCTTC. Translating gives CASSPEGRLRPGANYGYTF. The chain is built from TRBV5-1 and TRBJ1-2, with a weak D call TRBD1 (5 bases). V was cut by 4 bases and J by 0 bases, with 25 bases left in between. From germline, CDR1 is SGHRS and CDR2 YFSETQ. The CDR3 sequence is 19 residues long.

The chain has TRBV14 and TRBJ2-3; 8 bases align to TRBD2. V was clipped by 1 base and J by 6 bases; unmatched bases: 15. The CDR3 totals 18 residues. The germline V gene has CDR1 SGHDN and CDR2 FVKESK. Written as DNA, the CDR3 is TGTGCCAGCAGCCAAGGTTCTACCGGCGGGGGGCCATGGGATACGCAGTATTTT. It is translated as CASSQGSTGGGPWDTQYF.

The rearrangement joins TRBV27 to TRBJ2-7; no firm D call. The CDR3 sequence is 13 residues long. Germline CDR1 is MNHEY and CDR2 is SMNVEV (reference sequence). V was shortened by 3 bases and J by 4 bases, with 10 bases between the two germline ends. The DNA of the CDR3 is TGTGCCAGCAGTTTTCAGCACCCTTACGAGCAGTACTTC. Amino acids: CASSFQHPYEQYF.

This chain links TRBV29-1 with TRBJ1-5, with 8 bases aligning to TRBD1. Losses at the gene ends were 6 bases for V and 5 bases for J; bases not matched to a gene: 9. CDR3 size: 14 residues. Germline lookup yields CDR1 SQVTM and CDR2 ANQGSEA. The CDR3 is CSVAGGTGDQPQHF. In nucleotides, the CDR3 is TGCAGCGTAGCTGGTGGGACAGGTGATCAGCCCCAGCATTTT. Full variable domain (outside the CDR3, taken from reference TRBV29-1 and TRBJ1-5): SAVISQKPSRDICQRGTSLTIQCQVDSQVTMMFWYRQQPGQSLTLIATANQGSEATYESGFVIDKFPISRPNLTFSTLTVSNMSPEDSSIYLCSVAGGTGDQPQHFGDGTRLSIL.